Reported below is one T cell receptor (beta chain). Antigen unknown. The data were taken from a study of CD8+CD57+ T cells in acquired aplastic anemia. In the study overall: The average for DNA from sorted CD4+ and CD8+ cells was about 3.3 ug.

CD8+CD57+ cell expansion, shown by flow cytometry, had occurred in the patients selected for sequencing. Prior therapy had not been administered to any patient at the time of blood sampling. TCR beta VDJ and CDR3 were profiled, and genomic DNA was the template. TCRdb reprocessed the reads with MiXCR, giving one entry per CDR3 protein. The sample holds some 200,000 distinct CDR3 sequences, around half seen once. Findings of the study overall: Shared by patients and controls, roughly 28 CD8+ CDR3s were abundant in patients. Statistical testing detected no significant gap in CD8+ Simpson's diversity between patients and controls.

Looked up from germline, CDR1 is ENHRY and CDR2 is SYGVKD. This CDR3 contains 15 residues. Trimming removed 10 bases from V and 2 bases from J, with 19 bases in between. The V call is TRBV10-3, the J call TRBJ2-3; TRBD1 is a possible D gene (6 bases). The sequence was collected from a human donor with aplastic anemia. Input material: sorted CD4+, CD8+, or CD8+CD57+ T cells (not recorded which) from PBMCs. The chain's CDR3 is CANSALGTSTDTQYF. The CDR3 coding sequence is TGTGCCAACAGCGCTTTGGGGACATCCACAGATACGCAGTATTTT.